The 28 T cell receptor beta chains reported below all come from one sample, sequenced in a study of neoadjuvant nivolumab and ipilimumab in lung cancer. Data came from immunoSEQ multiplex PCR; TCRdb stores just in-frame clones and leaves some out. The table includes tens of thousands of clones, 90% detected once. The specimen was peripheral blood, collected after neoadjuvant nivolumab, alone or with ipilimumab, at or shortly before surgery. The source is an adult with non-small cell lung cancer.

The CDR3 reads CASSRSLAGGLRETQYF. DNA of the CDR3: TGTGCCAGCAGCCGGAGTCTAGCGGGGGGCCTCCGGGAGACCCAGTACTTC. The chain carries TRBV7-9 and TRBJ2-5; 11 positions agree with TRBD2. V shed 5 bases and J 5 bases; nucleotides not matched to a gene: 13. This CDR3 has 17 amino acids. Germline lookup yields CDR1 SEHNR and CDR2 FQNEAQ (reference sequence).

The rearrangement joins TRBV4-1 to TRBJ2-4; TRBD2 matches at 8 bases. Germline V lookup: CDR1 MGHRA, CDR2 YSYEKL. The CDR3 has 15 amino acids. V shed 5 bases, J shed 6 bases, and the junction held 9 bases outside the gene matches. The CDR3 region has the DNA TGCGCCAGCAGCTCACCGGGGGGGCGCGTAAACATTCAGTACTTC. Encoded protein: CASSSPGGRVNIQYF.

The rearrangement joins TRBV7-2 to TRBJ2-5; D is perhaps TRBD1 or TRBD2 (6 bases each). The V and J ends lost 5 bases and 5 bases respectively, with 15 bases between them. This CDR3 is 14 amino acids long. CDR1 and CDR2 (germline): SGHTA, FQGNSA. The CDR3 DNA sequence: TGTGCCAGCAGCCTCCTTAGGGGGGTGGAGACCCAGTACTTC. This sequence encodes CASSLLRGVETQYF.

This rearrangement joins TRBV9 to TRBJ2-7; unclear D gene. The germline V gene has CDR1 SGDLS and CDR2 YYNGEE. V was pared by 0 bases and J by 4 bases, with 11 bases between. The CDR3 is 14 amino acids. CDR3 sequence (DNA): TGTGCCAGCAGCGTAGAATGGTGGCCATACGAGCAGTACTTC. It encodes CASSVEWWPYEQYF. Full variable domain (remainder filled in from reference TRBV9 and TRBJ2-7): DSGVTQTPKHLITATGQRVTLRCSPRSGDLSVYWYQQSLDQGLQFLIQYYNGEERAKGNILERFSAQQFPDLHSELNLSSLELGDSALYFCASSVEWWPYEQYFGPGTRLTVT.

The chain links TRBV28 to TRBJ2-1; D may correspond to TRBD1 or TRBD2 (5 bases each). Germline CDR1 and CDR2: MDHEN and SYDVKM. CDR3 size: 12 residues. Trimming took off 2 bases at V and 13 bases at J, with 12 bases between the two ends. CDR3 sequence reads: CASSLPGPLQFF. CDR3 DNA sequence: TGTGCCAGCAGTTTACCGGGGCCTCTACAGTTCTTC.

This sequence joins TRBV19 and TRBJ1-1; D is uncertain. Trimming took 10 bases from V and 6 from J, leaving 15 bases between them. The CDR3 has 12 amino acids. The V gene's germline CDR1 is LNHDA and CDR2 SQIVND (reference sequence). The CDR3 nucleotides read TGTGCCACCCAAGATTCCGTAGCTGAAGCTTTCTTT. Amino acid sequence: CATQDSVAEAFF.

CDR3 protein: CASSLGRRLNSPLHF. The CDR3 DNA sequence: TGTGCCAGCAGCTTGGGACGGCGGCTTAATTCACCCCTCCACTTT. The chain recombines TRBV5-8 with TRBJ1-6; D remains ambiguous. CDR1 is SGHTS, CDR2 YDEGEE, per germline. V was cut by 0 bases and J by 6 bases, with 10 bases left in between. The CDR3 length is 15 residues.

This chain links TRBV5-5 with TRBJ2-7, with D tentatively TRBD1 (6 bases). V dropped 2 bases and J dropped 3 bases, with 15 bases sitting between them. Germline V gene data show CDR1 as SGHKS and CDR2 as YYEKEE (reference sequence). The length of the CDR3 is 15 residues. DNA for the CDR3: TGTGCCAGCAGCTTTGTTTGGCAGGGGCTCTACGAGCAGTACTTC. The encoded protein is CASSFVWQGLYEQYF.

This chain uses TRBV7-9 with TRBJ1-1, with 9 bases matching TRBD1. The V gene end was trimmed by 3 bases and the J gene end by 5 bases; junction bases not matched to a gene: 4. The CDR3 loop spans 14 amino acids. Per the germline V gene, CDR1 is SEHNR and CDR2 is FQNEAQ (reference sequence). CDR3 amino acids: CASSFGTGSTEAFF. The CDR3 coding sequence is TGTGCCAGCAGCTTCGGGACAGGGAGTACTGAAGCTTTCTTT.

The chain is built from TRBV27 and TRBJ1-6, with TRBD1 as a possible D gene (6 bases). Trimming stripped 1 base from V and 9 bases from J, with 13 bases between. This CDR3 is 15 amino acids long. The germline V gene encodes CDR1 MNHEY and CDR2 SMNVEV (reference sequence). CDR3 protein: CASSLWGPTISPLHF. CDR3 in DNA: TGTGCCAGCAGTTTATGGGGGCCTACCATTTCACCCCTCCACTTT.

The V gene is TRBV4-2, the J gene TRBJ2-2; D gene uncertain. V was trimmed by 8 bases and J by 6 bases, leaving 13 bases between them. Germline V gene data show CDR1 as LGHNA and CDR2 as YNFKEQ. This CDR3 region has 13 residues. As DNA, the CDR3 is TGTGCCAGCCTCGCCGGGCCAGCCGGGGAGCTGTTTTTT. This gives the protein CASLAGPAGELFF.

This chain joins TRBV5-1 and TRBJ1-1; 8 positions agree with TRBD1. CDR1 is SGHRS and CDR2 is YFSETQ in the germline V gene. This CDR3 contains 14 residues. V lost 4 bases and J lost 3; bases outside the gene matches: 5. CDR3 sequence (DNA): TGCGCCAGCAGCCTCCGGGGACAGGACACTGAAGCTTTCTTT. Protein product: CASSLRGQDTEAFF.

The DNA of the CDR3 is TGTGCCAGCAGCTTGGGGGGGGTAGGGGCTGGCGAGCAGTACTTC. As protein: CASSLGGVGAGEQYF. The J gene is TRBJ2-7, the V gene TRBV7-6; 7 nucleotides match TRBD2. Trimming removed 3 bases from V and 6 bases from J; junction bases left unmatched: 11. Germline V gene lookup returns CDR1 SGHVS and CDR2 FNYEAQ. This CDR3 has 15 residues.

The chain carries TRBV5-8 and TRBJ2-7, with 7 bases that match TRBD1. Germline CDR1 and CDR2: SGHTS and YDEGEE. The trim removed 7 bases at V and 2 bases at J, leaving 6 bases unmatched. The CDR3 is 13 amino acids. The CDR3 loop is CASERGPAYEQYF. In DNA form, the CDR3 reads TGTGCCAGCGAAAGGGGGCCAGCCTACGAGCAGTACTTC.

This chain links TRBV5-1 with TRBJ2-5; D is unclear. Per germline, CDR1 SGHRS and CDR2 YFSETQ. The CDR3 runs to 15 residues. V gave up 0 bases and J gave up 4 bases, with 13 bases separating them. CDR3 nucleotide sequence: TGCGCCAGCAGCTTGGCTGGTGGAAAGGGAGAGACCCAGTACTTC. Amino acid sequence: CASSLAGGKGETQYF.

Here the CDR3 DNA reads TGTGCCAGCAGTTACCCCGGGACAGGGGGGAAACTGTTTTTT. Translation: CASSYPGTGGKLFF. The chain employs TRBV6-9 and TRBJ1-4, with 11 bases fitting TRBD1. This CDR3 is 14 amino acids long. The V gene end was trimmed by 3 bases and the J gene end by 11 bases; junction bases not matched to a gene: 5. Per germline, CDR1 MNHGY and CDR2 SVAAGI.

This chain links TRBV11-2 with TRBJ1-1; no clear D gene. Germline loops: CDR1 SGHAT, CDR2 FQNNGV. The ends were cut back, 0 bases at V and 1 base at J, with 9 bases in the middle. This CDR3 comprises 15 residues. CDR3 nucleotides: TGTGCCAGCAGCTTAGATCTGGCGGGGAACACTGAAGCTTTCTTT. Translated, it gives CASSLDLAGNTEAFF.

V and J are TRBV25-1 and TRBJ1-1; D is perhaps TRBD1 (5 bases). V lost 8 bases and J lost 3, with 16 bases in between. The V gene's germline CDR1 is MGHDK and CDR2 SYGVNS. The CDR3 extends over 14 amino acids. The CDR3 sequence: CASGRGNGDTEAFF. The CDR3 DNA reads TGTGCCAGCGGGCGGGGGAACGGGGACACTGAAGCTTTCTTT. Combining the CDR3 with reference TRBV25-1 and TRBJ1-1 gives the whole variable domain EADIYQTPRYLVIGTGKKITLECSQTMGHDKMYWYQQDPGMELHLIHYSYGVNSTEKGDLSSESTVSRIRTEHFPLTLESARPSHTSQYLCASGRGNGDTEAFFGQGTRLTVV.

CDR3 sequence: CASSLANTGELFF. For the CDR3, the DNA is TGCGCCAGCAGCTTAGCGAACACCGGGGAGCTGTTTTTT. The rearrangement joins TRBV5-1 to TRBJ2-2, with D unresolved. CDR1 SGHRS and CDR2 YFSETQ come from the germline V gene. The V end lost 2 bases, the J end lost 0 bases, and 2 bases lay between the germline ends. The CDR3 loop spans 13 amino acids.

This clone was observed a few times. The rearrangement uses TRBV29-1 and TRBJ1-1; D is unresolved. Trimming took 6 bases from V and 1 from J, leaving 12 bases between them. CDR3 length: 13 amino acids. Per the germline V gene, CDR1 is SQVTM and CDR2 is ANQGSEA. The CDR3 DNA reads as TGCAGCGTCCTCGCCGCCACGAACACTGAAGCTTTCTTT. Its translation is CSVLAATNTEAFF.

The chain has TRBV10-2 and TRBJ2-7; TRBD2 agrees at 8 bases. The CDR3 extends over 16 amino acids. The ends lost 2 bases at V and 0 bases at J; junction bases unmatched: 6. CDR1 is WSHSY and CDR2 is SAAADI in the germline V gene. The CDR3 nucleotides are TGCGCCAGCAGTGAGGGCGGCGGGGGGCCCTCCTACGAGCAGTACTTC. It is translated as CASSEGGGGPSYEQYF.

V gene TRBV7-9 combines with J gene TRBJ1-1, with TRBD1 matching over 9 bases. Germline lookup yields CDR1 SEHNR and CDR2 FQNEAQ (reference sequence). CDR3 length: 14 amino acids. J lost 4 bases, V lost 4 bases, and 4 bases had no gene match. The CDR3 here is CASSSATGGTEAFF. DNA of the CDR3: TGTGCCAGCAGCTCCGCGACAGGGGGCACTGAAGCTTTCTTT.

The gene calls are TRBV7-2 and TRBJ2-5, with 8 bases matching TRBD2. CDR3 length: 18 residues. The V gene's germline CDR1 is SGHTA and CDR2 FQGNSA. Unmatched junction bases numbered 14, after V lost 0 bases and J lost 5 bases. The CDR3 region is CASSLARGGGIARETQYF. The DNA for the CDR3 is TGTGCCAGCAGCTTAGCGCGTGGCGGGGGGATAGCTCGGGAGACCCAGTACTTC.

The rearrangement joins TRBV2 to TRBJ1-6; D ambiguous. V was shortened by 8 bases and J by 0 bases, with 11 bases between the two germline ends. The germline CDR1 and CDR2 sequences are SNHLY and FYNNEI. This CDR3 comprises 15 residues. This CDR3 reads CASGKESSYNSPLHF. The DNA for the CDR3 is TGTGCCAGCGGCAAGGAAAGCTCCTATAATTCACCCCTCCACTTT.

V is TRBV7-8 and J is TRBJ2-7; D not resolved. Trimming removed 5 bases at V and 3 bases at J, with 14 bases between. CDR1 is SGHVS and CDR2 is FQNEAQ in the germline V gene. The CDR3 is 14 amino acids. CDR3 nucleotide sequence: TGTGCCAGCAGCCAGGACGAAACCCTCTACGAGCAGTACTTC. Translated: CASSQDETLYEQYF.

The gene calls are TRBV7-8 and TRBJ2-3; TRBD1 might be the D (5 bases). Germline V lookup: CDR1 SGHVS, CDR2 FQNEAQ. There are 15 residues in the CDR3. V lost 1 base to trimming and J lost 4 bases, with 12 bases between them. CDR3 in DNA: TGTGCCAGCAGCTTAGTTAGGGGCCGGTCAGATACGCAGTATTTT. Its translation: CASSLVRGRSDTQYF. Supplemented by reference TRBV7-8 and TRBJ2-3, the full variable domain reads GAGVSQSPRYKVAKRGQDVALRCDPISGHVSLFWYQQALGQGPEFLTYFQNEAQLDKSGLPSDRFFAERPEGSVSTLKIQRTQQEDSAVYLCASSLVRGRSDTQYFGPGTRLTVL.

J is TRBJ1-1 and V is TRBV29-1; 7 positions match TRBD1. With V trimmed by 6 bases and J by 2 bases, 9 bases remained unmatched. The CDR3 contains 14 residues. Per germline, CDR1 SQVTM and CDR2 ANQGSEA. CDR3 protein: CSVHGQAKNTEAFF. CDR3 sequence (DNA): TGCAGCGTGCATGGACAGGCGAAAAACACTGAAGCTTTCTTT.

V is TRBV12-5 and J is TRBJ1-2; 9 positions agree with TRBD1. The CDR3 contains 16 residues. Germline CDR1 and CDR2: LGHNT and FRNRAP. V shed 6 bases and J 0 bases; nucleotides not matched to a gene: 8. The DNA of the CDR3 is TGTGCTAGTGGGGCCACCGGGACAGGGTCTAACTATGGCTACACCTTC. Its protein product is CASGATGTGSNYGYTF.